A selection of T cell receptor beta chains follows, all from one sample in a study of T-cell reconstitution after alpha-beta-depleted transplantation in children. TCRdb re-called the PCR reads through MiXCR, storing one row per CDR3 protein. The sample records some 220,000 distinct CDR3 sequences, roughly a tenth being singletons. The specimen was PBMCs, collected before TCRalphabeta/CD19-depleted stem cell transplant. The receptors were gathered from a child under two years old with acute myeloid leukemia, due to receive a stem cell transplant. Each CDR3 is given with its conserved first and last residue. The D gene is left open where the match is weak. The listing skips clone size in some rows; elsewhere it reads once, few, many or a size class.

j_gene: TRBJ1-1
abundance: many
d_gene: -
v_gene: TRBV18
CDR3nt: TGTGCCAGCTCACTGACAACTCCGGGGCTGGGCACTGAAGCTTTCTTT
CDR3aa: CASSLTTPGLGTEAFF

j_gene: TRBJ2-5
abundance: -
d_gene: TRBD2
v_gene: TRBV5-1
CDR3nt: TGCGCCAGCAGCCGCGGCGGACTAGCGGGAGACCAAGAGACCCAGTACTTC
CDR3aa: CASSRGGLAGDQETQYF

j_gene: TRBJ1-5
abundance: many
d_gene: -
v_gene: TRBV27
CDR3nt: TGTGCCAGCAGTTTTTCAGGCGGGAGCAATCAGCCCCAGCATTTT
CDR3aa: CASSFSGGSNQPQHF

j_gene: TRBJ2-4
abundance: many
d_gene: -
v_gene: TRBV5-6
CDR3nt: TGTGCCAGCAGCTTTCAAGAAATTCAGTACTTC
CDR3aa: CASSFQEIQYF

j_gene: TRBJ1-5
abundance: many
d_gene: TRBD1
v_gene: TRBV5-1
CDR3nt: TGCGCCAGCAGCTTACAGGGGTATAGCAATCAGCCCCAGCATTTT
CDR3aa: CASSLQGYSNQPQHF

j_gene: TRBJ2-2
abundance: many
d_gene: -
v_gene: TRBV12-3/TRBV12-4
CDR3nt: TGTGCCAGCAGTACGGGGGCCGGGACTACGTATGGGGAGCTGTTTTTT
CDR3aa: CASSTGAGTTYGELFF

j_gene: TRBJ2-1
abundance: many
d_gene: -
v_gene: TRBV3-1
CDR3nt: TGTGCCAGCAGCCAAGATTCGGATAGCCCCTACAATGAGCAGTTCTTC
CDR3aa: CASSQDSDSPYNEQFF

j_gene: TRBJ1-2
abundance: few
d_gene: -
v_gene: TRBV11-1
CDR3nt: TGTGCCAGCAGCTTAACTGGGACGGTCTATGGCTACACCTTC
CDR3aa: CASSLTGTVYGYTF

j_gene: TRBJ1-1
abundance: many
d_gene: -
v_gene: TRBV12-3/TRBV12-4
CDR3nt: TGTGCCAGCAACACGGGGGCAGGGGTTGACGCTGAAGCTTTCTTT
CDR3aa: CASNTGAGVDAEAFF

j_gene: TRBJ2-5
abundance: many
d_gene: -
v_gene: TRBV7-2
CDR3nt: TGTGCCAGCAGCTTAATGGGGCTGGAGGGGGGGGAGACCCAGTACTTC
CDR3aa: CASSLMGLEGGETQYF

j_gene: TRBJ2-2
abundance: many
d_gene: TRBD1
v_gene: TRBV5-1
CDR3nt: TGCGCCAGCAGACAGGGGGGTGACACCGGGGAGCTGTTTTTT
CDR3aa: CASRQGGDTGELFF

j_gene: TRBJ2-2
abundance: many
d_gene: -
v_gene: TRBV5-1
CDR3nt: TGCGCCAGCAGGGAGAGACCGGGACAAACGAACACCGGGGAGCTGTTTTTT
CDR3aa: CASRERPGQTNTGELFF

j_gene: TRBJ2-7
abundance: many
d_gene: TRBD2
v_gene: TRBV5-1
CDR3nt: TGCGCCAGCAGCCCAAGCGGGAGTGGATACGAGCAGTACTTC
CDR3aa: CASSPSGSGYEQYF

j_gene: TRBJ1-5
abundance: few
d_gene: TRBD1
v_gene: TRBV6-2/TRBV6-3
CDR3nt: TGTGCCAGCAGTCGACAGGGGGCGAGGTTGTTCGGAAGCAATCAGCCCCAGCATTTT
CDR3aa: CASSRQGARLFGSNQPQHF

j_gene: TRBJ2-3
abundance: few
d_gene: TRBD1
v_gene: TRBV7-8
CDR3nt: TGTGCCAGCAGCCTCGACAGGGACCGGGACGGGAGCACAGATACGCAGTATTTT
CDR3aa: CASSLDRDRDGSTDTQYF

j_gene: TRBJ2-5
abundance: many
d_gene: -
v_gene: TRBV5-1
CDR3nt: TGCGCCAGCAGATTCGACATACAAGAGACCCAGTACTTC
CDR3aa: CASRFDIQETQYF

j_gene: TRBJ2-1
abundance: many
d_gene: -
v_gene: TRBV7-2
CDR3nt: TGTGCCAGCAGCGAGAACCAGTTAATGCAGTTCTTC
CDR3aa: CASSENQLMQFF

j_gene: TRBJ2-3
abundance: many
d_gene: -
v_gene: TRBV9
CDR3nt: TGTGCCAGCAGCGTAGACCTGGCGGGGCGGGCATCAGATACGCAGTATTTT
CDR3aa: CASSVDLAGRASDTQYF

j_gene: TRBJ1-2
abundance: many
d_gene: -
v_gene: TRBV29-1
CDR3nt: TGCAGCGATTTAAGACAGAGTGGCTACACCTTC
CDR3aa: CSDLRQSGYTF

j_gene: TRBJ2-1
abundance: many
d_gene: TRBD2
v_gene: TRBV7-9
CDR3nt: TGTGCCAGCAGCTTACCCAGCGGGAGGGTCAATGAGCAGTTCTTC
CDR3aa: CASSLPSGRVNEQFF

j_gene: TRBJ2-7
abundance: many
d_gene: -
v_gene: TRBV5-1
CDR3nt: TGCGCCAGCAGCTTGGCGGCGGGGAGCTCCTACGAGCAGTACTTC
CDR3aa: CASSLAAGSSYEQYF

j_gene: TRBJ2-7
abundance: few
d_gene: -
v_gene: TRBV11-2
CDR3nt: TGTGCCAGCAGCCTGGGGAGCAAGTCCTACGAGCAGTACTTC
CDR3aa: CASSLGSKSYEQYF

j_gene: TRBJ2-5
abundance: many
d_gene: -
v_gene: TRBV5-1
CDR3nt: TGCGCCAGCAGCGACCAACTCCAAGAGACCCAGTACTTC
CDR3aa: CASSDQLQETQYF

j_gene: TRBJ2-5
abundance: -
d_gene: -
v_gene: TRBV20-1
CDR3nt: TGCAGTGCTAGCACCGTTAGACAAGAGACCCAGTACTTC
CDR3aa: CSASTVRQETQYF